This T cell receptor beta chain was captured by sequencing in a study of early T cells in non-severe SARS-CoV-2 infection. TCRdb called the 5' RACE reads again in MiXCR, with one record for every CDR3 protein. This sample yields tens of thousands of distinct CDR3 sequences, of which about 5.6% are seen a single time; roughly 7.1% belongs to the top ten. Per germline, CDR1 SGDLS and CDR2 YYNGEE. This CDR3 region has 15 residues. V dropped 2 bases and J dropped 0 bases, with 12 bases sitting between them. This clonotype was seen at least ten times. The clonotype was recovered from an adult who was a healthcare worker with PCR-confirmed SARS-CoV-2 infection or an uninfected control (not recorded which). The chain uses TRBV9 and TRBJ2-7, with D possibly being TRBD1 (5 bases). Sequenced material: whole blood. CDR3 nucleotide sequence: TGTGCCAGCAGCGTCGACAGCTCCCGCTCCTACGAGCAGTACTTC. Amino acid sequence: CASSVDSSRSYEQYF.